The 32 T cell receptor beta chains listed next were all sequenced from one sample in a study of blood T cell repertoires in COVID-19. Assay: immunoSEQ multiplex PCR; the TCRdb copy retains only in-frame clones and omits some. The table includes about 180,000 clones, 80% detected once. Sequenced sample: peripheral blood. These receptors originate from a man in his 70s with active or convalescent COVID-19.

The V call is TRBV28, the J call TRBJ2-7, with 8 bases aligning to TRBD1. Germline trimming cut 7 bases from V and 2 bases from J; bases unmatched to any gene: 4. Germline V CDR1 and CDR2: MDHEN, SYDVKM. The CDR3 sequence is 13 residues long. The chain's CDR3 is CASTTGDPYEQYF. CDR3 coding DNA: TGTGCCAGCACGACAGGGGACCCCTACGAGCAGTACTTC.

As to this clone: This clone may be a read error of a much larger clone one base away. CDR3 in DNA: TGCACCAGCAGCCCTGGGCTAGCGGGGCCTACACGAAACGAGCAGTACTTC. It is translated as CTSSPGLAGPTRNEQYF. V gene TRBV4-1 combines with J gene TRBJ2-7; 9 bases agree with TRBD2. Germline V gene sequence: CDR1 MGHRA, CDR2 YSYEKL. The CDR3 spans 17 residues.

This rearrangement joins TRBV23-1 to TRBJ1-1, with D unresolved. TRBV23-1 is given ORF status, its function remaining uncertain. The CDR3 consists of 10 residues. Trimming removed 7 bases from V and 3 bases from J, with 3 bases in between. This CDR3 is CASNYTEAFF. The CDR3 nucleotides are TGCGCCAGCAACTACACTGAAGCTTTCTTT.

The gene calls are TRBV11-2 and TRBJ2-1; 9 bases agree with TRBD1. The CDR3 length is 15 residues. The V segment lost 1 base and the J segment 8 bases; nucleotides outside the gene matches: 6. CDR1 SGHAT and CDR2 FQNNGV come from the germline V gene. The CDR3 sequence: CASSLAQTGGDEQFF. The CDR3 DNA is TGTGCCAGCAGCTTAGCACAGACAGGGGGGGATGAGCAGTTCTTC.

This clone was seen just once. The gene calls are TRBV6-1 and TRBJ2-3; 9 bases map to TRBD2. In germline, CDR1 is MNHNS, CDR2 SASEGT. V lost 3 bases to trimming and J lost 5 bases; unmatched junction nucleotides: 12. CDR3 length: 17 amino acids. This CDR3 reads CASSDPGLAMLVDTQYF. The CDR3 bases are TGTGCCAGCAGTGATCCGGGACTAGCAATGTTAGTAGATACGCAGTATTTT.

The rearrangement uses TRBV5-1 and TRBJ1-2; D might be TRBD1 (5 bases). V lost 0 bases and J lost 2, with 11 bases in between. The germline CDR1 and CDR2 sequences are SGHRS and YFSETQ. The CDR3 covers 15 residues. The CDR3 loop reads CASSLAAGMNYGYTF. In nucleotides, the CDR3 is TGCGCCAGCAGCTTGGCGGCAGGGATGAACTATGGCTACACCTTC.

With regard to this clone: This may stem from a read error, because a much larger clone lies one nucleotide away. The chain is built from TRBV7-9 and TRBJ2-7; D possibly corresponds to TRBD2 (5 bases). V lost 4 bases to trimming and J lost 3 bases, with 7 bases between them. Looked up from germline, CDR1 is SEHNR and CDR2 is FQNEAQ (reference sequence). The CDR3 contains 12 residues. DNA of the CDR3: TGTGCCAGCAGCTGGGCGGGCTACGAGCAGTACTTC. Amino acid sequence: CASSWAGYEQYF.

V is TRBV6-5 and J is TRBJ1-2, with 7 bases lining up with TRBD1. There are 14 residues in the CDR3. Germline CDR1 is MNHEY and CDR2 is SVGAGI. With 4 bases clipped from V and 6 bases from J, the junction kept 8 bases outside the gene matches. In DNA, the CDR3 is TGTGCCAGCAGTTCACAGGGGCGGGTGAATGGCTACACCTTC. It translates to CASSSQGRVNGYTF.

V gene TRBV29-1 combines with J gene TRBJ2-3; 10 nucleotides agree with TRBD2. This CDR3 has 17 amino acids. After removal of 5 bases from V and 0 bases from J, the junction contained 11 bases not matched to a gene. Germline V CDR1 and CDR2: SQVTM, ANQGSEA. The CDR3 sequence: CSVTLAGGLPSTDTQYF. CDR3 nucleotides: TGCAGCGTTACGTTAGCGGGAGGTCTCCCTAGCACAGATACGCAGTATTTT.

The chain has TRBV4-2 and TRBJ1-2; no firm D call. CDR1 LGHNA and CDR2 YNFKEQ come from the germline V gene. V was shortened by 0 bases and J by 8 bases, with 13 bases between the two germline ends. The CDR3 totals 14 residues. CDR3 bases: TGTGCCAGCAGCCAAGATGATCCAGGTCCCGGCTACACCTTC. Translation gives CASSQDDPGPGYTF.

This chain uses TRBV6-2 or TRBV6-3 with TRBJ2-4, with a possible D match to TRBD1 (6 bases). The CDR3 is 16 amino acids. Germline CDR1 reads MNHEY; CDR2 reads SVGEGT. Trimming took off 4 bases at V and 0 bases at J, with 13 bases between the two ends. Written as DNA, the CDR3 is TGTGCCAGCAGTTCAAGACAGGATCTAGCCAAAAACATTCAGTACTTC. Translating it yields CASSSRQDLAKNIQYF.

The chain joins TRBV11-3 to TRBJ2-7, with no clear D. This CDR3 spans 13 amino acids. V gave up 2 bases and J gave up 2 bases, with 7 bases separating them. CDR1 SGHNT and CDR2 YENEEA come from the germline V gene. The CDR3 reads CASSLRVAYEQYF. In DNA, the CDR3 is TGTGCCAGCAGCTTACGGGTTGCCTACGAGCAGTACTTC.

A remark on this clone: The junction and the germline gene differ at one end; a read error may be behind it. The chain recombines TRBV5-6 with TRBJ1-4; 7 bases fit TRBD1. Germline values: CDR1 SGHDT, CDR2 YYEEEE. The length of the CDR3 is 15 residues. CDR3: CASSTSGGGNQKLFF. Here the CDR3 DNA reads TGTGCCAGCAGCACTTCAGGGGGAGGTAATCAAAAACTGTTTTTT.

The rearrangement uses TRBV6-6 and TRBJ1-1; 9 bases fit TRBD1. In germline, CDR1 is MNHNY, CDR2 SVGAGI (reference sequence). J gave up 2 bases and V 4 bases, and 5 bases lay outside the gene matches. This CDR3 is 15 amino acids long. The CDR3 sequence is CASSLDRGSNTEAFF. CDR3 bases: TGTGCCAGCAGTTTAGACAGGGGGTCAAACACTGAAGCTTTCTTT.

The V gene is TRBV5-6, the J gene TRBJ1-1; no firm D call. Trimming shortened V by 4 bases and J by 7 bases, and 8 bases separated the two germline ends. The CDR3 is made up of 11 amino acids. Germline CDR1 reads SGHDT; CDR2 reads YYEEEE. CDR3 protein: CASSEHGEAFF. The CDR3 nucleotides read TGTGCCAGCAGCGAGCATGGTGAAGCTTTCTTT.

CDR3 sequence reads: CASSPRGSEAFF. The CDR3 DNA sequence: TGTGCCAGCTCACCAAGGGGCTCTGAAGCTTTCTTT. J is TRBJ1-1 and V is TRBV18; TRBD1 might be the D (5 bases). Trimming removed 2 bases from V and 6 bases from J, with 7 bases in between. The germline CDR1 and CDR2 sequences are KGHSH and LQKENI. This CDR3 is 12 amino acids long.

V gene TRBV6-2 or TRBV6-3 combines with J gene TRBJ1-3, with D perhaps TRBD1 (6 bases). Germline lookup yields CDR1 MNHEY and CDR2 SVGEGT. This CDR3 region has 14 residues. The V end lost 5 bases, the J end lost 4 bases, and 12 bases lay between the germline ends. CDR3 protein: CASSPDRIGNTIYF. CDR3 DNA sequence: TGTGCCAGCAGTCCCGACAGGATCGGAAACACCATATATTTT.

The rearrangement uses TRBV7-2 and TRBJ2-1, with TRBD2 identical over 8 bases. The germline V gene has CDR1 SGHTA and CDR2 FQGNSA. Trimming at V came to 2 bases and at J to 5 bases, leaving 5 bases not matched to a gene. The CDR3 spans 15 residues. The CDR3 region has the DNA TGTGCCAGCAGCTTACAGACTAGCGTAGACAATGAGCAGTTCTTC. Its protein product is CASSLQTSVDNEQFF.

The V gene is TRBV2, the J gene TRBJ1-2, with TRBD1 identical over 7 bases. V was clipped by 3 bases and J by 6 bases; unmatched bases: 4. The germline V gene encodes CDR1 SNHLY and CDR2 FYNNEI. There are 13 residues in the CDR3. CDR3 loop: CASSDRDSDGYTF. The CDR3 bases are TGTGCCAGCAGTGATAGGGACAGCGATGGCTACACCTTC.

The chain carries TRBV3-1 (or the pseudogene TRBV3-2) and TRBJ2-1; D is ambiguous. Trimming shortened V by 6 bases and J by 6 bases, and 15 bases separated the two germline ends. The germline gives CDR1 LGHDT, CDR2 YNNKEL (reference sequence). This CDR3 contains 14 residues. The CDR3 protein is CASSRVGFLNEQFF. DNA of the CDR3: TGTGCCAGCAGTCGGGTAGGATTTCTCAATGAGCAGTTCTTC.

The chain links TRBV9 to TRBJ2-6; D ambiguous. The germline gives CDR1 SGDLS, CDR2 YYNGEE. V lost 4 bases, J lost 0 bases, and 14 bases lay in between. The CDR3 totals 17 residues. CDR3 loop: CASSPRVSNSGANVLTF. DNA of the CDR3: TGTGCCAGCAGCCCCCGGGTCAGCAACTCTGGGGCCAACGTCCTGACTTTC.

The V call is TRBV7-8, the J call TRBJ2-7; TRBD1 might be the D (6 bases). The germline gives CDR1 SGHVS, CDR2 FQNEAQ. The CDR3 has 13 amino acids. V was cut by 5 bases and J by 4 bases, with 12 bases left in between. CDR3 in amino acids: CASSVPQGYEQYF. Written as DNA, the CDR3 is TGTGCCAGCAGCGTGCCACAGGGTTACGAGCAGTACTTC.

The chain has TRBV6-5 and TRBJ1-5; TRBD1 agrees at 8 bases. The germline gives CDR1 MNHEY, CDR2 SVGAGI. The CDR3 has 12 amino acids. The V gene end was trimmed by 8 bases and the J gene end by 6 bases; junction bases not matched to a gene: 3. The CDR3 sequence: CASGQGVQPQHF. CDR3 nucleotides: TGTGCCAGCGGACAGGGCGTTCAGCCCCAGCATTTT.

This rearrangement joins TRBV18 to TRBJ1-2; TRBD1 matches at 12 bases. Trimming cost V 2 bases and J 6 bases; bases outside gene matches: 10. The CDR3 contains 17 residues. Germline CDR1 is KGHSH and CDR2 is LQKENI. The CDR3 DNA follows: TGTGCCAGCTCACCAACCTCCGGGACAGGGGGCGCGGATGGCTACACCTTC. Protein product: CASSPTSGTGGADGYTF.

The V gene is TRBV5-1, the J gene TRBJ1-1, with D unresolved. With 1 base removed from V and 1 base from J, the gap between germline ends came to 8 bases. From germline, CDR1 is SGHRS and CDR2 YFSETQ. The CDR3 extends over 14 amino acids. CDR3 DNA: TGCGCCAGCAGCTTGTTAACCGGGAACACTGAAGCTTTCTTT. As protein: CASSLLTGNTEAFF.

The rearrangement links TRBV10-3 to TRBJ2-4; TRBD2 agrees at 12 bases. The trim removed 3 bases at V and 10 bases at J, leaving 7 bases unmatched. Germline-derived CDR1 and CDR2 are ENHRY and SYGVKD. CDR3 size: 15 residues. The CDR3 region has the DNA TGTGCCATCAGTGATCATTTGACTAGCGGGAGAATTCAGTACTTC. Amino acids: CAISDHLTSGRIQYF.

In its sample, this clone was seen once. CDR3 sequence reads: CASSYRQSPSGNTIYF. DNA of the CDR3: TGTGCCAGCAGTTACCGACAGTCCCCCTCTGGAAACACCATATATTTT. The J gene is TRBJ1-3, the V gene TRBV6-5; perhaps TRBD1 as D (5 bases). Germline assignment: CDR1 MNHEY and CDR2 SVGAGI. This CDR3 has 16 amino acids. V was clipped by 2 bases and J by 0 bases, with 11 bases between them.

The gene calls are TRBV5-1 and TRBJ2-2; D might be TRBD2 (6 bases). CDR3 length equals 14 residues. V was clipped by 3 bases and J by 6 bases, with 12 bases between them. The germline V gene has CDR1 SGHRS and CDR2 YFSETQ. CDR3 sequence (DNA): TGCGCCAGCAGCTACCCCAGGGAGGCCGGGGAGCTGTTTTTT. Its protein product is CASSYPREAGELFF.

The chain employs TRBV7-8 and TRBJ2-7, with TRBD2 as a possible D gene (5 bases). V gave up 3 bases and J gave up 6 bases, with 12 bases separating them. CDR1 is SGHVS and CDR2 is FQNEAQ in the germline V gene. This CDR3 has 13 amino acids. The CDR3 spells CASSFTLSGEQYF. CDR3 DNA sequence: TGTGCCAGCAGCTTCACATTGAGCGGCGAGCAGTACTTC.

The V gene is TRBV18, the J gene TRBJ1-4; the D is unclear. The V and J ends lost 4 bases and 4 bases respectively, with 16 bases between them. The CDR3 spans 16 residues. Germline V gene lookup returns CDR1 KGHSH and CDR2 LQKENI. This CDR3 reads CASSLRTPGDNEKLFF. In nucleotides, the CDR3 is TGTGCCAGCTCACTTAGGACCCCCGGGGATAATGAAAAACTGTTTTTT.

The chain has TRBV12-3 or TRBV12-4 and TRBJ2-5; TRBD2 agrees at 8 bases. The CDR3 consists of 13 residues. J lost 4 bases, V lost 3 bases, and 1 base had no gene match. The CDR3 sequence is CASSFRGGETQYF. The DNA for the CDR3 is TGTGCCAGCAGTTTTCGGGGGGGAGAGACCCAGTACTTC.

The CDR3 sequence: CASSLWGWDRNYGYTF. CDR3 sequence (DNA): TGCGCCAGCAGCTTGTGGGGTTGGGACAGGAACTATGGCTACACCTTC. The chain carries TRBV5-1 and TRBJ1-2; 8 bases are shared with TRBD1. The trim removed 1 base at V and 2 bases at J, leaving 7 bases unmatched. The CDR3 extends over 16 amino acids. CDR1 SGHRS and CDR2 YFSETQ come from the germline V gene.